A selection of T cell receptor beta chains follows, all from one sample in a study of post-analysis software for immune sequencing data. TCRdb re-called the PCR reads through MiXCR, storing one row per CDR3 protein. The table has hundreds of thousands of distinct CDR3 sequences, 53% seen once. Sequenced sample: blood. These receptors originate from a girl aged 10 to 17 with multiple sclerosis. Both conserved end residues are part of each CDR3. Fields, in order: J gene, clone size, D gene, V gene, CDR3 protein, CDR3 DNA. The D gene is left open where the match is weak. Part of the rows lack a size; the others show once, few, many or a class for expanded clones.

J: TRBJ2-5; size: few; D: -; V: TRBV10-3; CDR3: CAINSEPEGETQYF; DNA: TGTGCCATCAACTCAGAGCCCGAGGGGGAGACCCAGTACTTC
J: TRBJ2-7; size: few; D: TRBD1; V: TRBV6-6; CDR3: CAAQPGTASYEQYF; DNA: TGTGCCGCCCAGCCCGGGACAGCCTCCTACGAGCAGTACTTC
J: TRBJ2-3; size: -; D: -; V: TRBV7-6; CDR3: CASSLEALTGQYF; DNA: TGTGCCAGCAGCTTAGAGGCCCTAACGGGTCAGTATTTT
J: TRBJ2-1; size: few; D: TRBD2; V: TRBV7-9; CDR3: CASSWGGGRGANEQFF; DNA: TGTGCCAGCAGCTGGGGCGGCGGGAGAGGGGCTAATGAGCAGTTCTTC
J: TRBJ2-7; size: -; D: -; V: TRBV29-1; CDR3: CSPPITSSYEQYF; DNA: TGCAGCCCACCAATAACGAGCTCCTACGAGCAGTACTTC
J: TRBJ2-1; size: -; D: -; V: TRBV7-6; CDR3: CASSTTRILYF; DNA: TGTGCCAGCAGCACGACACGCATTTTGTACTTC
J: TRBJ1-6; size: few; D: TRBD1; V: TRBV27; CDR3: CASRGTGNSPLHF; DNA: TGTGCCAGCAGAGGGACAGGGAATTCACCCCTCCACTTT
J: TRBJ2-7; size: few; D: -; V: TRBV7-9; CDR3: CASSGAGSSYEQYF; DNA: TGTGCCAGCTCAGGTGCAGGGAGCTCCTACGAGCAGTACTTC
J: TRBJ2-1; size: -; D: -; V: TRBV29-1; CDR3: CSVGGWANEQFF; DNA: TGCAGCGTTGGGGGGTGGGCCAATGAGCAGTTCTTC
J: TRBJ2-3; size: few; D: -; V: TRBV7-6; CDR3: CASSSLSMGTDTQYF; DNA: TGTGCCAGCAGCTCGTTAAGCATGGGGACAGATACGCAGTATTTT
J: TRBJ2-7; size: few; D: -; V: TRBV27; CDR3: CASSLSVMYAYEQYF; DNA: TGTGCCAGCAGTTTATCCGTGATGTACGCCTACGAGCAGTACTTC
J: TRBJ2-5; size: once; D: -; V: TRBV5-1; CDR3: CASSLGSRARETQYF; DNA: TGCGCCAGCAGCTTGGGATCCAGGGCGAGGGAGACCCAGTACTTC
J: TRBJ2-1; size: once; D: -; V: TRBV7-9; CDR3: CASSFLPWNEQFF; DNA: TGTGCCAGCAGCTTCCTCCCGTGGAATGAGCAGTTCTTC
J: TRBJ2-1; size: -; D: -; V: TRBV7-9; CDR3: CASSVQGRDEQFF; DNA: TGTGCCAGCAGCGTACAGGGTAGGGATGAGCAGTTCTTC
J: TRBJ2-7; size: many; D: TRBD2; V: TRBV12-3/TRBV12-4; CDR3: CASSLGGFEQYF; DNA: TGTGCCAGCAGTTTGGGGGGGTTCGAGCAGTACTTC
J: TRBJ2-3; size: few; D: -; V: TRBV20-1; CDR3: CSALTTGRHDTQYF; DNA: TGCAGTGCTCTTACAACGGGACGCCACGATACGCAGTATTTT
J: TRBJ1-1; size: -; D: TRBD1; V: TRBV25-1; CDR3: CASSGPNLGTGGLWYTEAFF; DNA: TGTGCCAGCAGTGGCCCTAACCTCGGGACAGGGGGCTTGTGGTACACTGAAGCTTTCTTT
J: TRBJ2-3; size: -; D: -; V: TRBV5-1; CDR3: CASSFGERTTGSTDTQYF; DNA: TGCGCCAGCAGCTTCGGGGAAAGGACCACAGGGAGCACAGATACGCAGTATTTT
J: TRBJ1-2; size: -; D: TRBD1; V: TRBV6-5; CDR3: CASTTTGLAYGYTF; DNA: TGTGCCAGCACTACGACAGGGTTGGCCTATGGCTACACCTTC
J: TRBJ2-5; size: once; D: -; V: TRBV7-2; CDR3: CASSSELGTVNQETQYF; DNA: TGTGCCAGCAGCTCAGAACTCGGGACTGTAAATCAAGAGACCCAGTACTTC
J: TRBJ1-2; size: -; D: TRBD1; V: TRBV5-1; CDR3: CASTFRQGADGYTF; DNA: TGCGCCAGCACCTTCAGACAGGGGGCTGACGGCTACACCTTC
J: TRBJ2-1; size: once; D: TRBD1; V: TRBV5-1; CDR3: CASSPGWTGIGAAHPHEQFF; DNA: TGCGCCAGCAGCCCAGGATGGACAGGGATTGGGGCTGCGCACCCCCATGAGCAGTTCTTC
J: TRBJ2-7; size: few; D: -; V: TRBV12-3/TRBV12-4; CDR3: CASSFWPSYEQYF; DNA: TGTGCCAGCAGTTTTTGGCCTTCCTACGAGCAGTACTTC
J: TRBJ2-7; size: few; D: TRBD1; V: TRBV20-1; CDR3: CSAARQGYEQYF; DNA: TGCAGTGCTGCCAGACAGGGCTACGAGCAGTACTTC
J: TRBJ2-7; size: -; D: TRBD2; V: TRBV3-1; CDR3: CASSQGEGVYEQYF; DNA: TGTGCCAGCAGCCAAGGGGAGGGAGTCTACGAGCAGTACTTC
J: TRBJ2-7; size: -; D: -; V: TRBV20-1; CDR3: CSARDDRELREQYF; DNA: TGCAGTGCTAGAGATGATCGGGAGCTGCGCGAGCAGTACTTC
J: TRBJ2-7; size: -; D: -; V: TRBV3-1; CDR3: CASSQDPETYEQYF; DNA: TGTGCCAGCAGCCAAGACCCAGAGACGTACGAGCAGTACTTC
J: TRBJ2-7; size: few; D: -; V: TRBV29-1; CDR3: CSVRPPYEQYF; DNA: TGCAGCGTAAGGCCTCCCTACGAGCAGTACTTC
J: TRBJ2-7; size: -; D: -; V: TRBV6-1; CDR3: CASTPSWGSSYEQYF; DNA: TGTGCCAGCACCCCAAGTTGGGGAAGCTCCTACGAGCAGTACTTC
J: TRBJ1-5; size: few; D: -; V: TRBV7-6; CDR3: CASSSRGGGQPQHF; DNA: TGTGCCAGCAGCTCACGAGGGGGGGGTCAGCCCCAGCATTTT
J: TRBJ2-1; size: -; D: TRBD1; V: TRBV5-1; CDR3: CASSLTGQGAINEQFF; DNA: TGCGCCAGCAGCTTAACCGGACAGGGGGCAATCAATGAGCAGTTCTTC
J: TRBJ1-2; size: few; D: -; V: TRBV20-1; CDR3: CSEWAGTFGYTF; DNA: TGCAGTGAGTGGGCAGGGACTTTTGGCTACACCTTC
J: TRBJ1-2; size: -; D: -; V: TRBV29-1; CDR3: CSVDPGVGGYTF; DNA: TGCAGCGTTGATCCAGGGGTGGGCGGCTACACCTTC
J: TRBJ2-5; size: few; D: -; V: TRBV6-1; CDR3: CASSVSIRPPETQYF; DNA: TGTGCCAGCAGTGTCTCTATACGCCCCCCAGAGACCCAGTACTTC
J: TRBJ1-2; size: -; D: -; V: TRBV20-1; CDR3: CSTHTANYGYTF; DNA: TGCAGTACTCATACGGCTAACTATGGCTACACCTTC
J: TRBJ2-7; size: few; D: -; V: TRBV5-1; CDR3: CASSRDSGEQYF; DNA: TGCGCCAGCAGCCGGGACTCGGGCGAGCAGTACTTC
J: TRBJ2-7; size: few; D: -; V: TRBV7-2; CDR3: CASSLGWDEQYF; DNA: TGTGCCAGCAGCTTAGGCTGGGACGAGCAGTACTTC
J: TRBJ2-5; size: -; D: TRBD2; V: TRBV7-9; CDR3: CASSQTGLAGNLQETQYF; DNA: TGTGCCAGCAGCCAAACGGGACTAGCGGGTAACCTGCAAGAGACCCAGTACTTC
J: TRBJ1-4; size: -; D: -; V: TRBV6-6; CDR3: CASSKRTPEKLFF; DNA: TGTGCCAGCAGCAAACGGACACCTGAAAAACTGTTTTTT
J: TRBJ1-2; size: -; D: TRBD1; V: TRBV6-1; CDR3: CASSEGQGTYGYTF; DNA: TGTGCCAGCAGTGAGGGACAGGGGACCTATGGCTACACCTTC
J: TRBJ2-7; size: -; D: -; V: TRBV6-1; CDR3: CASSELIGRVSAKPYEQYF; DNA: TGTGCCAGCAGTGAATTGATCGGCAGGGTGTCGGCTAAGCCCTACGAGCAGTACTTC
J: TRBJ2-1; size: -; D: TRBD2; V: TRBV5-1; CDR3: CASSPAGLAGGWQFF; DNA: TGCGCCAGCTCTCCTGCGGGGCTAGCGGGAGGATGGCAGTTCTTC
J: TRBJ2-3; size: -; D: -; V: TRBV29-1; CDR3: CSVGAGGTDTQYF; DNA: TGCAGCGTTGGGGCGGGCGGCACAGATACGCAGTATTTT
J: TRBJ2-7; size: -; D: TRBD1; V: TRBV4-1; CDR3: CASSQASGTGPYEQYF; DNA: TGCGCCAGCAGCCAAGCCTCCGGGACAGGTCCCTACGAGCAGTACTTC
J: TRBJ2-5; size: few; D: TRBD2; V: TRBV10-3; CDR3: CAISESGTSGQETQYF; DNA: TGTGCCATCAGTGAGTCGGGGACTAGCGGACAAGAGACCCAGTACTTC